What follows are 10 T cell receptor beta chains derived from one specimen sequenced in a study of cytomegalovirus exposure and HLA in healthy donors. Researchers ran the PCR with 60 Vbeta and 13 Jbeta primers. This table comes from immunoSEQ multiplex PCR, and its TCRdb copy is limited to in-frame clones, with some not included. The sample consists of about 200,000 clones, roughly 77% of them appearing once. Material: PBMCs. The receptor set was obtained from a male donor in good health and CMV-seropositive.

This rearrangement joins TRBV10-2 to TRBJ2-5, with TRBD2 identical over 8 bases. Losses at the gene ends were 3 bases for V and 4 bases for J; bases not matched to a gene: 4. The CDR3 is made up of 14 amino acids. The V gene's germline CDR1 is WSHSY and CDR2 SAAADI. As DNA, the CDR3 is TGCGCCAGCAGTGAAAAGCGGGAGAGAGAGACCCAGTACTTC. Translated, it gives CASSEKRERETQYF.

J is TRBJ1-6 and V is TRBV28; D may be TRBD1 (5 bases). This CDR3 has 12 amino acids. V lost 11 bases and J 7 bases, leaving 12 bases between the germline ends. Germline CDR1 and CDR2: MDHEN and SYDVKM. This chain's CDR3 is CASRVVNSPLHF. CDR3 sequence (DNA): TGTGCCTCCAGGGTTGTGAATTCACCCCTCCACTTT.

The V and J genes are TRBV5-1 and TRBJ2-2; the D gene is possibly TRBD2 (6 bases). This CDR3 contains 16 residues. V gave up 1 base and J gave up 8 bases, with 18 bases separating them. Germline V gene sequence: CDR1 SGHRS, CDR2 YFSETQ. CDR3 DNA: TGCGCCAGCAGCTTGCTGGCTGGGACTCCGGGAGGGGAGCTGTTTTTT. Protein sequence: CASSLLAGTPGGELFF.

V gene TRBV10-1 combines with J gene TRBJ1-4; the D is unclear. The CDR3 covers 21 residues. Germline values: CDR1 WNHNN, CDR2 SYGVQD (reference sequence). The V end was cut by 0 bases, the J end by 6 bases, with 29 bases between. CDR3 in DNA: TGCGCCAGCAGTGAGTCGTGGTTGGCCCTTAGGCGACTGGCCATGGATGAAAAACTGTTTTTT. This gives the protein CASSESWLALRRLAMDEKLFF.

The chain joins TRBV30 to TRBJ2-7, with 15 bases identical to TRBD2. J was trimmed by 12 bases and V by 5 bases; bases with no gene match: 5. CDR3 size: 12 residues. Germline CDR1 GTSNPN, CDR2 SVGIG (reference sequence). CDR3 DNA sequence: TGTGCCTGGGGACTAGCGGGAGGGCCGGGGTACTTC. It translates to CAWGLAGGPGYF.

The chain combines TRBV5-5 with TRBJ2-7; maybe TRBD1 (6 bases). Germline values: CDR1 SGHKS, CDR2 YYEKEE (reference sequence). CDR3 length: 14 amino acids. V dropped 3 bases and J dropped 5 bases, with 15 bases sitting between them. DNA of the CDR3: TGTGCCAGCAGCTACGGGACACTTATCGACGAGCAGTACTTC. This gives the protein CASSYGTLIDEQYF.

The J gene is TRBJ1-1, the V gene TRBV7-8; TRBD1 is a possible D gene (5 bases). This CDR3 has 14 residues. Trimming stripped 3 bases from V and 3 bases from J, with 11 bases between. Germline V CDR1 and CDR2: SGHVS, FQNEAQ. CDR3 region: CASSFPQGDTEAFF. CDR3 nucleotides: TGTGCCAGCAGCTTCCCTCAGGGCGACACTGAAGCTTTCTTT.

This clone was recorded a few times. The chain recombines TRBV6-5 with TRBJ1-1, with 7 positions matching TRBD1. Per the germline V gene, CDR1 is MNHEY and CDR2 is SVGAGI. The junction had 6 bases not matched to a gene; V was cut back by 6 bases and J by 5 bases. The CDR3 totals 13 residues. CDR3 DNA sequence: TGTGCCAGCAGGTACAGGGGTGGAACTGAAGCTTTCTTT. Amino acid sequence: CASRYRGGTEAFF.

This chain joins TRBV7-8 and TRBJ1-6; D is unresolved. The germline CDR1 and CDR2 sequences are SGHVS and FQNEAQ. CDR3 length equals 16 residues. V shed 0 bases and J shed 4 bases, with 10 bases lying between them. DNA for the CDR3: TGTGCCAGCAGCTTAGCGAACGCGGATTATAATTCACCCCTCCACTTT. Amino acid sequence: CASSLANADYNSPLHF.

This clone was found a few times. This chain uses TRBV5-1 with TRBJ2-3, with 10 bases identical to TRBD2. CDR1 is SGHRS and CDR2 is YFSETQ in the germline V gene. V lost 2 bases and J lost 4; bases outside the gene matches: 4. CDR3 length: 15 residues. In nucleotides, the CDR3 is TGCGCCAGCAGCTTTACTAGCGGGACGCCAGATACGCAGTATTTT. Protein: CASSFTSGTPDTQYF.